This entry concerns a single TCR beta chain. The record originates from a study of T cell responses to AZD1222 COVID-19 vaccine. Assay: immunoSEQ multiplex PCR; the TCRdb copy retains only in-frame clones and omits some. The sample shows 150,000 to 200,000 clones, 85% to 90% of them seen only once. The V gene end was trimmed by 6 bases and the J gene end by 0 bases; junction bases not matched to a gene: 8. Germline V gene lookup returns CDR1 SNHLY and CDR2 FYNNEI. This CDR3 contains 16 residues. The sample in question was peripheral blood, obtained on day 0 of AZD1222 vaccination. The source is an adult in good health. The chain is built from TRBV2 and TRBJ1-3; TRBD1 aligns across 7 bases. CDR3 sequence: CASSGSRGNSGNTIYF. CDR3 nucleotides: TGTGCCAGCAGCGGTAGCAGGGGGAACTCTGGAAACACCATATATTTT.